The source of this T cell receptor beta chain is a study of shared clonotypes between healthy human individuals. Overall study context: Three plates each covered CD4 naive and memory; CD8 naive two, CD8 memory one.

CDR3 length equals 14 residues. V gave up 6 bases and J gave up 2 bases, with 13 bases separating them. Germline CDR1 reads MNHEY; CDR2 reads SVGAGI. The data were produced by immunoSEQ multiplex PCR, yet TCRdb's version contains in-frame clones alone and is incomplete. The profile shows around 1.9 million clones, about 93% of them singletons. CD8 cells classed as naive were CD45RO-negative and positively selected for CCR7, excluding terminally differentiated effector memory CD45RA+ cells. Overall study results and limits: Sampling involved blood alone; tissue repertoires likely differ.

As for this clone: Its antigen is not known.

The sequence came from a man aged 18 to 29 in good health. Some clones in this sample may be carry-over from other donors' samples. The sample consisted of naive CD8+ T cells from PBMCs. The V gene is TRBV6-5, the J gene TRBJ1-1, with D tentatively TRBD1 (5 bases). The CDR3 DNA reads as TGTGCCAGCAGCCTCGACAGTTACAACACTGAAGCTTTCTTT. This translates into CASSLDSYNTEAFF.